The 14 T cell receptor beta chains listed next were all sequenced from one sample in a study of T cell clonality in common variable immunodeficiency. TCRdb's table, derived via immunoSEQ multiplex PCR, lists solely in-frame clones and lacks some. The sample presents 40,000 to 45,000 clones, none singletons. Sample: peripheral blood mononuclear cells. These receptors were obtained from a person between 18 and 70 years old in good health.

This clone was detected many times. The CDR3 end lies 3 residues beyond the end of the read and is filled in from the germline J gene. The chain recombines TRBV7-2 with TRBJ1-2, with TRBD1 identical over 8 bases. The V segment lost 5 bases and the J segment 3 bases; nucleotides outside the gene matches: 8. The germline CDR1 and CDR2 sequences are SGHTA and FQGNSA. This CDR3 has 15 amino acids. The CDR3 bases that were read are TGTGCCAGCAGCATCGACAGGGGCCCCCACTATGGC. Translated: CASSIDRGPHYG. The full CDR3 protein is CASSIDRGPHYGYTF.

This clone was counted ten times or more. The read stops 3 residues short of the end of the CDR3; the missing end is completed from the germline J gene. The sample has other DNA sequences that encode this CDR3 too. The genes are TRBV20-1 and TRBJ2-7; D call uncertain. V was cut by 3 bases and J by 1 base, with 7 bases left in between. Germline V gene lookup returns CDR1 DFQATT and CDR2 SNEGSKA (reference sequence). The CDR3 runs 12 residues. The CDR3 loop reads CSASGSSYEQYF. CDR3 DNA, as far as it was read: TGCAGTGCTAGCGGGTCATCCTACGAG.

This clone was counted ten times or more. Read coverage stops 3 residues before the CDR3 terminus; the germline J gene supplies the remainder. The chain couples TRBV20-1 to TRBJ2-1; 8 nucleotides match TRBD2. The germline gives CDR1 DFQATT, CDR2 SNEGSKA (reference sequence). The V segment lost 0 bases and the J segment 3 bases; nucleotides outside the gene matches: 1. This CDR3 is 14 amino acids long. Partial CDR3 DNA: TGCAGTGCTAGAGAGGCGGGAGGCTACAATGAG. This sequence encodes CSAREAGGYNE. The whole CDR3 reads CSAREAGGYNEQFF.

There are many counts of this clone. Read data end 3 residues before the CDR3 end; the end is taken from the germline J gene. The gene calls are TRBV4-2 and TRBJ2-5; the match to TRBD2 covers 11 bases. The CDR3 length is 20 residues. From germline, CDR1 is LGHNA and CDR2 YNFKEQ. After removal of 2 bases from V and 2 bases from J, the junction contained 16 bases not matched to a gene. CDR3 in amino acids: CASSQSPPSTSGINQETQYF. CDR3 DNA (partial): TGTGCCAGCAGCCAATCCCCCCCTTCGACTAGCGGGATAAATCAAGAGACC.

This clone was seen many times. The read halts 3 residues ahead of the CDR3 end, with the missing end drawn from the germline J gene. The J gene is TRBJ2-3, the V gene TRBV7-2; maybe TRBD2 (6 bases). Trimming took off 0 bases at V and 1 base at J, with 11 bases between the two ends. This CDR3 has 16 amino acids. Germline CDR1 is SGHTA and CDR2 is FQGNSA. The CDR3 here is CASSLAIAEGTDTQYF. The DNA read from the CDR3 is TGTGCCAGCAGCTTAGCGATAGCGGAGGGCACAGATACG.

This clone appeared many times. The CDR3 end lies 3 residues beyond the end of the read and is filled in from the germline J gene. This chain joins TRBV18 and TRBJ1-4; D is ambiguous. The CDR3 length is 14 residues. Trimming shortened V by 2 bases and J by 0 bases, and 4 bases separated the two germline ends. Per germline, CDR1 KGHSH and CDR2 LQKENI. The sequenced CDR3 bases are TGTGCCAGCTCACCATCTTCAACTAATGAAAAA. It translates to CASSPSSTNEK. The whole CDR3 protein is CASSPSSTNEKLFF.

In this sample, this clone turned up many times. The CDR3 protein is CASNPRGGDADTQYF. Incomplete CDR3 DNA: TGTGCCAGCAACCCCCGGGGGGGGGATGCAGATACG. The chain employs TRBV7-8 and TRBJ2-3; the match to TRBD2 covers 8 bases. The missing CDR3 end, 3 residues past where the read stops, is filled in from the germline J gene. Germline CDR1 reads SGHVS; CDR2 reads FQNEAQ. The CDR3 sequence is 15 residues long. V was clipped by 7 bases and J by 4 bases; unmatched bases: 10. The full variable domain, rest sourced from reference TRBV7-8 and TRBJ2-3, is GAGVSQSPRYKVAKRGQDVALRCDPISGHVSLFWYQQALGQGPEFLTYFQNEAQLDKSGLPSDRFFAERPEGSVSTLKIQRTQQEDSAVYLCASNPRGGDADTQYFGPGTRLTVL.

This clone was seen only a few times. The CDR3 end lies 3 residues beyond the end of the read and is filled in from the germline J gene. Other DNA sequences from this sample encode an identical CDR3 as well. This chain links TRBV7-2 with TRBJ1-2; possibly TRBD1 for D (5 bases). This CDR3 is built from 15 residues. Germline lookup yields CDR1 SGHTA and CDR2 FQGNSA. The CDR3 is CASSLLAGVTYDYTF. The covered CDR3 bases are TGTGCCAGCAGCCTTCTAGCGGGGGTTACCTACGAC.

This clone appeared many times. The sequenced fragment ends 3 residues before the CDR3 boundary, so the rest is inferred from the germline J gene. The gene calls are TRBV7-8 and TRBJ2-4; D call uncertain. V was clipped by 1 base and J by 4 bases, with 8 bases between them. This CDR3 is built from 14 residues. Germline lookup yields CDR1 SGHVS and CDR2 FQNEAQ. The CDR3 loop is CASSLEQIKNIQYF. Incomplete CDR3 DNA: TGTGCCAGCAGCTTAGAACAGATAAAAAACATT.

This clone was observed many times. The observed sequence ends 3 residues before the CDR3 terminus, with the missing tail filled in from the germline J gene. The chain couples TRBV4-1 to TRBJ2-3, with TRBD1 as a possible D gene (5 bases). The germline V gene has CDR1 MGHRA and CDR2 YSYEKL. The CDR3 runs to 17 residues. The ends were cut back, 5 bases at V and 8 bases at J, with 26 bases in the middle. The part of the CDR3 DNA that was read is TGCGCCAGCAGCTCAATAGGAACCGGCCAAGGGGTTGTTACG. It translates to CASSSIGTGQGVVT. The complete CDR3 protein is CASSSIGTGQGVVTQYF.

This clone was seen at least ten times. The CDR3 extends 3 residues past the end of the read, so its final part is completed from the germline J gene. V and J are TRBV19 and TRBJ2-1; D remains unclear. Looked up from germline, CDR1 is LNHDA and CDR2 is SQIVND (reference sequence). V lost 5 bases and J 9 bases, leaving 11 bases between the germline ends. This CDR3 region has 12 residues. Incomplete CDR3 DNA: TGTGCCAGTAGTCTAAGTCCGGGTGAG. It codes for CASSLSPGE. In full, the CDR3 reads CASSLSPGEQFF.

In its sample, this clone was seen a few times. The read ends 3 residues shy of where the CDR3 ends; the end is completed using the germline J gene. The chain is built from TRBV2 and TRBJ2-2; D is undetermined. Germline V gives CDR1 SNHLY, CDR2 FYNNEI. The CDR3 spans 12 residues. The CDR3 reads CASRIKGEKLFF. The part of the CDR3 DNA that was read is TGTGCCAGCAGGATAAAGGGTGAAAAG.

This clone was recorded many times. The read halts 3 residues ahead of the CDR3 end, with the missing end drawn from the germline J gene. The chain carries TRBV18 and TRBJ1-2; TRBD1 might be the D (6 bases). Germline V CDR1 and CDR2: KGHSH, LQKENI. Trimming took 0 bases from V and 4 from J, leaving 9 bases between them. The CDR3 is 14 residues long. The DNA read from the CDR3 is TGTGCCAGCTCACCACCGGGACAACTCTATGGC. Translating it yields CASSPPGQLYG. The entire CDR3 is CASSPPGQLYGYTF.

In regard to this clone: The DNA ends 3 residues before the CDR3 does, and the rest of the CDR3 is filled in from the germline J gene. The genes are TRBV7-2 and TRBJ1-6, with 9 bases fitting TRBD1. Trimming took 1 base from V and 8 from J; bases not matched to a gene: 3. Germline loops: CDR1 SGHTA, CDR2 FQGNSA. The CDR3 contains 15 residues. The CDR3 DNA, read in part, is TGTGCCAGCAGCTTAGGGGACAGGGCCTATTCACCC. This codes for CASSLGDRAYSP. The entire CDR3 protein reads CASSLGDRAYSPLHF. The variable domain in full, with the rest retrieved from reference TRBV7-2 and TRBJ1-6, is GAGVSQSPSNKVTEKGKDVELRCDPISGHTALYWYRQSLGQGLEFLIYFQGNSAPDKSGLPSDRFSAERTGGSVSTLTIQRTQQEDSAVYLCASSLGDRAYSPLHFGNGTRLTVT.